The 9 T cell receptor beta chains listed next were all sequenced from one sample in a study of T cells after yellow fever vaccination. TCRdb reprocessed the 5' RACE reads with MiXCR, giving one entry per CDR3 protein. The sample shows about 310,000 distinct CDR3 sequences, about 3.5% of them seen only once. The sequencing used PBMCs, collected on the day of the yellow fever booster vaccination. The receptors were gathered from a man between 18 and 29 years old who received the YFV17D yellow fever vaccine.

The V and J genes are TRBV7-9 and TRBJ2-1; tentative D call: TRBD1 (5 bases). The CDR3 totals 15 residues. Germline CDR1 is SEHNR and CDR2 is FQNEAQ (reference sequence). V was trimmed by 11 bases and J by 5 bases, leaving 22 bases between them. This CDR3 is CAGCTGSLMDNEQFF. CDR3 in DNA: TGTGCCGGTTGTACAGGTTCCCTTATGGACAATGAGCAGTTCTTC.

This clonotype was found many times. This chain joins TRBV7-8 and TRBJ2-2, with D possibly called TRBD1 or TRBD2 (5 bases each). CDR1 and CDR2 (germline): SGHVS, FQNEAQ. Trimming took 3 bases from V and 6 from J, leaving 14 bases between them. This CDR3 has 15 residues. The CDR3 protein is CASSFQGVSAGELFF. CDR3 DNA sequence: TGTGCCAGCAGCTTTCAGGGAGTGTCGGCCGGGGAGCTGTTTTTT.

At least ten counts were recorded for this clonotype. The chain combines TRBV15 with TRBJ1-1, with a possible D match to TRBD1 (5 bases). V dropped 1 base and J dropped 1 base, with 13 bases sitting between them. The CDR3 consists of 16 residues. CDR1 is LNHNV and CDR2 is YYDKDF in the germline V gene (reference sequence). CDR3 amino acids: CATSRVKGRWNTEAFF. As DNA, the CDR3 is TGTGCCACCAGCAGAGTTAAGGGACGGTGGAACACTGAAGCTTTCTTT.

V and J are TRBV27 and TRBJ2-7, with TRBD2 matching over 13 bases. The CDR3 has 17 residues. From germline, CDR1 is MNHEY and CDR2 SMNVEV (reference sequence). Germline trimming cut 3 bases from V and 0 bases from J; bases unmatched to any gene: 5. CDR3 nucleotide sequence: TGTGCCAGCAGTTTGACTAGCGGGGGGCTACTCTCCTACGAGCAGTACTTC. It is translated as CASSLTSGGLLSYEQYF.

The chain joins TRBV15 to TRBJ1-2, with D possibly TRBD1 on 5 matching bases. V was clipped by 3 bases and J by 4 bases, with 12 bases between them. The CDR3 contains 14 residues. Germline V gene lookup returns CDR1 LNHNV and CDR2 YYDKDF (reference sequence). The CDR3 protein is CATSSPGRIYGYTF. CDR3 coding DNA: TGTGCCACCAGCAGCCCGGGACGGATCTATGGCTACACCTTC.

The chain employs TRBV5-1 and TRBJ1-1; TRBD1 matches at 7 bases. Germline trimming cut 4 bases from V and 1 base from J; bases unmatched to any gene: 10. There are 16 residues in the CDR3. Germline CDR1 is SGHRS and CDR2 is YFSETQ. The DNA for the CDR3 is TGCGCCAGCAGCCCGAGGACAGGCCGGAGGAACACTGAAGCTTTCTTT. It yields the protein CASSPRTGRRNTEAFF. Combining the CDR3 with reference TRBV5-1 and TRBJ1-1 gives the whole variable domain KAGVTQTPRYLIKTRGQQVTLSCSPISGHRSVSWYQQTPGQGLQFLFEYFSETQRNKGNFPGRFSGRQFSNSRSEMNVSTLELGDSALYLCASSPRTGRRNTEAFFGQGTRLTVV.

This clonotype showed up many times. This sequence joins TRBV10-3 and TRBJ2-3; D ambiguous. Germline loops: CDR1 ENHRY, CDR2 SYGVKD. V lost 0 bases and J 4 bases, leaving 2 bases between the germline ends. The CDR3 has 12 amino acids. The CDR3 is CAISESPDTQYF. The CDR3 DNA reads as TGTGCCATCAGTGAGTCCCCAGATACGCAGTATTTT.

This clonotype was seen a few times. The J gene is TRBJ1-2, the V gene TRBV19, with D possibly being TRBD1 (6 bases). The CDR3 has 15 residues. Germline values: CDR1 LNHDA, CDR2 SQIVND (reference sequence). Trimming shortened V by 6 bases and J by 3 bases, and 17 bases separated the two germline ends. CDR3 in amino acids: CASSDGTFQYYGYTF. The CDR3 DNA reads as TGTGCCAGTAGCGATGGGACATTTCAATACTATGGCTACACCTTC.

This clonotype was counted a few times. The rearrangement joins TRBV7-6 to TRBJ2-2; D remains unclear. The CDR3 extends over 15 amino acids. The germline CDR1 and CDR2 sequences are SGHVS and FNYEAQ. V was shortened by 6 bases and J by 5 bases, with 16 bases between the two germline ends. CDR3 sequence (DNA): TGTGCCAGCAGACTACCATGGGCCGGGACCGGGGAGCTGTTTTTT. Its translation is CASRLPWAGTGELFF. The full variable domain, in which reference TRBV7-6 and TRBJ2-2 provide the parts outside the CDR3, is GAGVSQSPRYKVTKRGQDVALRCDPISGHVSLYWYRQALGQGPEFLTYFNYEAQQDKSGLPNDRFSAERPEGSISTLTIQRTEQRDSAMYRCASRLPWAGTGELFFGEGSRLTVL.